Described below is a single T cell receptor beta chain sequence and its context. This sample was included in a study of blood T cell repertoires in COVID-19. The method was immunoSEQ multiplex PCR; TCRdb's version includes in-frame clones alone and lacks a portion of them. Among approximately 150,000 clones, around four fifths were seen once, and the ten largest hold around 19%. This sequence was found in a woman older than 75 with acute or convalescent COVID-19. The sample was peripheral blood.

Here the CDR3 reads CASSLSRGSGGRGETQYF. The CDR3 coding sequence is TGCGCCAGCAGCTTGAGCCGGGGATCTGGCGGGAGAGGAGAGACCCAGTACTTC. J is TRBJ2-5 and V is TRBV5-1, with 7 bases identical to TRBD2. Germline V lookup: CDR1 SGHRS, CDR2 YFSETQ. This CDR3 is built from 18 residues. The junction had 16 bases not matched to a gene; V was cut back by 1 base and J by 4 bases.